The TCR beta chain described here comes from a study of blood T cells in healthy people across ages. After removal of 4 bases from V and 5 bases from J, the junction contained 11 bases not matched to a gene. The CDR3 has 16 residues. The germline V gene has CDR1 SGHTA and CDR2 FQGNSA. With a J-beta primer mix and a sample-barcoded 5' primer, a second PCR ran roughly 7 to 11 cycles. Via MiXCR, TCRdb re-called the 5' RACE reads, giving one row per CDR3 protein. The sample has some 760,000 distinct CDR3 sequences, about 25% seen once. Around 10 milliliters was the volume of peripheral blood drawn from each donor. These same records also appear under a second study, on T cells of mothers and their children.

The sequenced material came from blood. The chain recombines TRBV7-2 with TRBJ2-5, with 9 bases lining up with TRBD2. The clonotype comes from a boy aged 5-17 years in good health. Written as DNA, the CDR3 is TGTGCCAGCAGCTCCGTTATGGGGCTAGCGGGGGAGACCCAGTACTTC. It yields the protein CASSSVMGLAGETQYF.